The 3 T cell receptor beta chains in this list originate from one sample, sequenced in a study of metastatic and nonmetastatic thyroid tumors. Patients underwent thyroid surgery, and none had received any treatment before it. TCRdb called clones again from the PCR reads with MiXCR. Among 35,000 to 50,000 clones listed, about 15% were seen once. Source material: tumor tissue. The receptors originated from a female donor with papillary thyroid cancer or a benign thyroid nodule (not recorded which). Some clones in this sample may be carry-over from other donors' samples.

With regard to this clone: Since a much larger clone is just one base distant, this may be a read error. The V and J genes are TRBV6-1 and TRBJ1-4, with D perhaps TRBD1 (5 bases). The V end lost 6 bases, the J end lost 8 bases, and 19 bases lay between the germline ends. The germline gives CDR1 MNHNS, CDR2 SASEGT. The CDR3 has 15 amino acids. Written as DNA, the CDR3 is TGTGCCAGCAGAAACGACAGTTCTGGTAACGAAAAACTGTTTTTT. Residues: CASRNDSSGNEKLFF.

This chain joins TRBV11-2 and TRBJ2-1, with 8 bases aligning to TRBD1. The CDR3 covers 15 residues. Germline CDR1 SGHAT, CDR2 FQNNGV. V dropped 4 bases and J dropped 8; count of bases not matched to a gene: 10. CDR3 DNA: TGTGCCAGCAGCTCGTACCCCAGGGGGCGGGATGAGCAGTTCTTC. Its translation: CASSSYPRGRDEQFF.

This clone was recorded at least ten times. V gene TRBV18 combines with J gene TRBJ1-1; 10 nucleotides align to TRBD1. The CDR3 covers 14 residues. CDR1 and CDR2 from the germline V gene are KGHSH and LQKENI. The V segment lost 3 bases and the J segment 10 bases; nucleotides outside the gene matches: 8. CDR3 sequence: CASSPGQGKVGAFF. The CDR3 nucleotides read TGTGCCAGCTCACCGGGACAGGGGAAGGTCGGAGCTTTCTTT.